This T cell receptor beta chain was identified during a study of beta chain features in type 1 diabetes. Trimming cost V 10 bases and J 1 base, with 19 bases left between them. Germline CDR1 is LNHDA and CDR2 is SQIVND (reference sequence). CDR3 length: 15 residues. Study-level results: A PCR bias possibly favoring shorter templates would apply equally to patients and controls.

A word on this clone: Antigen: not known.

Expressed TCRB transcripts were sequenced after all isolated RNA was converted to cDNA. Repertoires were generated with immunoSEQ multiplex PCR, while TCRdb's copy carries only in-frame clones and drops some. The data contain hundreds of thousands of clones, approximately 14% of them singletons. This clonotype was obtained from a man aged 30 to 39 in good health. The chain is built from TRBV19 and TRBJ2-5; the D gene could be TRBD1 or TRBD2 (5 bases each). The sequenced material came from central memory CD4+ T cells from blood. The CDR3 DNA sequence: TGTGCCACTAGAGGGGTACCCCCCTCCCAAGAGACCCAGTACTTC. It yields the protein CATRGVPPSQETQYF.